These 4 T cell receptor beta chains were sequenced from one sample in a study of cytomegalovirus exposure and HLA in healthy donors. This PCR relied on a set of 60 Vbeta primers and 13 Jbeta primers. Generated by immunoSEQ multiplex PCR, the TCRdb table keeps only in-frame clones and is missing some. The sample yields around 150,000 clones, roughly 80% seen once. Sequencing was done on a sample of PBMCs. The source is a girl under 18 in good health and CMV-seropositive.

The chain joins TRBV9 to TRBJ2-1; 9 nucleotides match TRBD1. The CDR3 covers 15 residues. Trimming at V came to 3 bases and at J to 4 bases, leaving 5 bases not matched to a gene. Germline CDR1 SGDLS, CDR2 YYNGEE. CDR3 DNA: TGTGCCAGCAGCGAGAACAGGGGGCGTTACAATGAGCAGTTCTTC. This codes for CASSENRGRYNEQFF. The full variable domain, completed using reference TRBV9 and TRBJ2-1, is DSGVTQTPKHLITATGQRVTLRCSPRSGDLSVYWYQQSLDQGLQFLIQYYNGEERAKGNILERFSAQQFPDLHSELNLSSLELGDSALYFCASSENRGRYNEQFFGPGTRLTVL.

V and J are TRBV7-9 and TRBJ1-1, with D perhaps TRBD1 (5 bases). From germline, CDR1 is SEHNR and CDR2 FQNEAQ (reference sequence). The CDR3 is 12 residues long. Trimming removed 5 bases at V and 6 bases at J, with 10 bases between. The CDR3, as DNA: TGTGCCAGCAGCCCTCGGGGGGCTGAAGCTTTCTTT. The encoded protein is CASSPRGAEAFF.

The rearrangement links TRBV6-1 to TRBJ1-2; TRBD1 agrees at 7 bases. CDR1 and CDR2 from the germline V gene are MNHNS and SASEGT. This CDR3 is built from 14 residues. The trim removed 8 bases at V and 8 bases at J, leaving 14 bases unmatched. The CDR3 nucleotides read TGTGCCAGCTCTTGGGACAGAACCTCGGGGGGCTACACCTTC. It encodes CASSWDRTSGGYTF.

This clone turned up a few times. The chain couples TRBV7-2 to TRBJ2-1; TRBD2 matches at 7 bases. CDR1 is SGHTA and CDR2 is FQGNSA in the germline V gene. The CDR3 has 15 amino acids. Unmatched junction bases numbered 8, after V lost 5 bases and J lost 4 bases. The CDR3 nucleotides read TGTGCCAGCAGCCTCGGACTAGGCAAGTACAATGAGCAGTTCTTC. Its protein product is CASSLGLGKYNEQFF.